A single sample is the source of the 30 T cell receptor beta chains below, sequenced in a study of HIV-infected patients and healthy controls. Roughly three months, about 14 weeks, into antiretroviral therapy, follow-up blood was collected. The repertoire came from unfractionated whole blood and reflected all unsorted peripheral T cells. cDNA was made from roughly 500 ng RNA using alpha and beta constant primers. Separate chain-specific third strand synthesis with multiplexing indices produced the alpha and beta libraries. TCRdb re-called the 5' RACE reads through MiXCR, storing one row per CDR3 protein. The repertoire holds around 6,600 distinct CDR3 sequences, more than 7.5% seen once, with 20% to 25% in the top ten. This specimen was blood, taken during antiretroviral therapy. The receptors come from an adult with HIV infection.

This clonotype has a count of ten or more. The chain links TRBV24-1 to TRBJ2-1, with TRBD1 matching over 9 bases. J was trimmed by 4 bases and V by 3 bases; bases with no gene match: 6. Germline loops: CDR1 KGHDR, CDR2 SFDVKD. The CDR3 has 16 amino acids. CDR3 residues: CATSDTGQGTYNEQFF. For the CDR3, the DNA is TGTGCCACCAGTGATACGGGACAGGGCACTTACAATGAGCAGTTCTTC.

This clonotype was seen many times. The CDR3 sequence: CSVSAGSTDQPQHF. In DNA form, the CDR3 reads TGCAGCGTTTCAGCGGGATCCACGGACCAGCCCCAGCATTTT. V usage is TRBV29-1 and J usage is TRBJ1-5; D uncertain. Trimming took 5 bases from V and 7 from J, leaving 18 bases between them. The CDR3 covers 14 residues. CDR1 and CDR2 (germline): SQVTM, ANQGSEA.

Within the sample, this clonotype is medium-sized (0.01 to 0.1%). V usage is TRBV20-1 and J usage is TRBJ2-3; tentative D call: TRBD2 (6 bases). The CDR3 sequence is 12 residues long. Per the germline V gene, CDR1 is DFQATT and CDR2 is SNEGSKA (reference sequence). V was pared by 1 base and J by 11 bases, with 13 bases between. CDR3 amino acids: CSARASSVEQYF. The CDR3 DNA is TGCAGTGCTAGAGCTTCTAGCGTAGAGCAGTATTTT.

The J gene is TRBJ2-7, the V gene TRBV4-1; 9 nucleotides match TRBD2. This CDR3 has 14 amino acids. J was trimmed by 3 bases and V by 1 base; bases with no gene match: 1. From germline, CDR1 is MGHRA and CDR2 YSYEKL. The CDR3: CASSQAAGGYEQYF. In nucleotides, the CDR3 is TGCGCCAGCAGCCAAGCAGCGGGAGGCTACGAGCAGTACTTC.

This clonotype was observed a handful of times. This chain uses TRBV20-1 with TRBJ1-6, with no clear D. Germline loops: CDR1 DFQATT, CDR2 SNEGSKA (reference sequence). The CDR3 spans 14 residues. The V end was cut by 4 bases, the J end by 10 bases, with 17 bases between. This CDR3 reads CSATRLVSDSPLHF. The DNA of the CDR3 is TGCAGTGCTACCCGCCTGGTTTCAGACTCACCCCTCCACTTT.

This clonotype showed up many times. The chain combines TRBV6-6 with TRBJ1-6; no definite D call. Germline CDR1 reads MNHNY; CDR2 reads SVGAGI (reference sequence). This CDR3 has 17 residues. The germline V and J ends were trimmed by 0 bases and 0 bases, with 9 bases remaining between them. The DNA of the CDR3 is TGTGCCAGCAGTTACTCCGGGGAGAGCTCCTATAATTCACCCCTCCACTTT. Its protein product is CASSYSGESSYNSPLHF.

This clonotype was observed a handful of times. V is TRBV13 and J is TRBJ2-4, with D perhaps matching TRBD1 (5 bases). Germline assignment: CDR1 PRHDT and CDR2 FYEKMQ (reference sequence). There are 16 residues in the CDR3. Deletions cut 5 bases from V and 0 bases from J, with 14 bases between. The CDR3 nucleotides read TGTGCCAGCAGCCGTACAGGAGCCCCAGCCAAAAACATTCAGTACTTC. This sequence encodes CASSRTGAPAKNIQYF.

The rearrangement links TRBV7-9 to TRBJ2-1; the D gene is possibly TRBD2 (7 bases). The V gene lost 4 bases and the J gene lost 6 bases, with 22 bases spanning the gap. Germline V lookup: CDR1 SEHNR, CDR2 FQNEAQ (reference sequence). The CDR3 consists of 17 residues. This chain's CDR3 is CASSSQRTAGKSNEQFF. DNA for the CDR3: TGTGCCAGCAGCTCCCAGAGGACAGCGGGGAAGAGCAATGAGCAGTTCTTC. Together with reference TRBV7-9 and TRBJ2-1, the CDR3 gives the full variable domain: DTGVSQNPRHKITKRGQNVTFRCDPISEHNRLYWYRQTLGQGPEFLTYFQNEAQLEKSRLLSDRFSAERPKGSFSTLEIQRTEQGDSAMYLCASSSQRTAGKSNEQFFGPGTRLTVL.

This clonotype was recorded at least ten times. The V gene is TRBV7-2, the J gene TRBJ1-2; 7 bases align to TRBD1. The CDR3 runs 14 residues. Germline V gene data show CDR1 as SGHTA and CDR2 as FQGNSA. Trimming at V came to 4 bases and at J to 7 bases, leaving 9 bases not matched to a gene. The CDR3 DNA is TGTGCCAGCAGCTCCAGACAGGGCGAGAGTGGCTACACCTTC. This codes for CASSSRQGESGYTF. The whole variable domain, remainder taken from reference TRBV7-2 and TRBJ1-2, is GAGVSQSPSNKVTEKGKDVELRCDPISGHTALYWYRQSLGQGLEFLIYFQGNSAPDKSGLPSDRFSAERTGGSVSTLTIQRTQQEDSAVYLCASSSRQGESGYTFGSGTRLTVV.

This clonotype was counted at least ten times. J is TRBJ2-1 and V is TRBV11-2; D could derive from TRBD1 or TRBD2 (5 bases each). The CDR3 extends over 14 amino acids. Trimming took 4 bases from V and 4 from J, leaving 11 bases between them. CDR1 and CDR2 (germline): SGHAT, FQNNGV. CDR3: CASSSPWGYNEQFF. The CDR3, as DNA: TGTGCCAGCAGCTCCCCCTGGGGGTACAATGAGCAGTTCTTC.

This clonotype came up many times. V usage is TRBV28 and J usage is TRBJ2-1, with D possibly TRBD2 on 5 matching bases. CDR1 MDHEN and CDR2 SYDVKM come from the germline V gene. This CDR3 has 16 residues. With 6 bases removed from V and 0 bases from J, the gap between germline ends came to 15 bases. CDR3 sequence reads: CASSRWRTSSYNEQFF. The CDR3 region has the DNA TGTGCCAGCAGCCGGTGGAGGACGAGCTCCTACAATGAGCAGTTCTTC.

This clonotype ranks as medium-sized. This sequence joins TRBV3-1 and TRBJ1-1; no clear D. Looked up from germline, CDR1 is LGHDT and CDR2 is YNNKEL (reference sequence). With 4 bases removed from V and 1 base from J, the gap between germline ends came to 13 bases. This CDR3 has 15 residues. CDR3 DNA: TGTGCCAGCAGCCCCTCGGGCAGGCCGAACACTGAAGCTTTCTTT. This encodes CASSPSGRPNTEAFF.

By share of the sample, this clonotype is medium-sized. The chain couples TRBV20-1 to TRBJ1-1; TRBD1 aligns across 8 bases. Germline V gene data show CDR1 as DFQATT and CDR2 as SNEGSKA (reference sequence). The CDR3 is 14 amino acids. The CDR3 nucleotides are TGCAGCCCGAGGTTAGGACAGGGTGCCCCTGAAGCTTTCTTT. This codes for CSPRLGQGAPEAFF.

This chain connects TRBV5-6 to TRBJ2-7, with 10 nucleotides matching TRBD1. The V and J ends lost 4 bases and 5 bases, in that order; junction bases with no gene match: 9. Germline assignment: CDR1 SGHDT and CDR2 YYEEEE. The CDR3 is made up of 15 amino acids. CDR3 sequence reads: CASSHPGQGIHEQYF. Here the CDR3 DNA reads TGTGCCAGCAGCCATCCGGGACAGGGGATCCACGAGCAGTACTTC.

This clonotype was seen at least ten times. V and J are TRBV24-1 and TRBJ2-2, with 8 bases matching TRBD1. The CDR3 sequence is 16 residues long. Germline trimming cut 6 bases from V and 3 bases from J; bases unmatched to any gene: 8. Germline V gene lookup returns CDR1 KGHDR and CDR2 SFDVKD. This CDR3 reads CATSRTGFADTGELFF. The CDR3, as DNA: TGTGCCACCAGTAGGACAGGGTTCGCTGACACCGGGGAGCTGTTTTTT.

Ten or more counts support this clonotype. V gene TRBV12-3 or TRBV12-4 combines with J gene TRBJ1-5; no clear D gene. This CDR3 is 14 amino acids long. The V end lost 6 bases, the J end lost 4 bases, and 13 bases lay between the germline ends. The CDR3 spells CASSLDGENQPQHF. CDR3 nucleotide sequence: TGTGCCAGCAGCCTCGACGGGGAGAATCAGCCCCAGCATTTT.

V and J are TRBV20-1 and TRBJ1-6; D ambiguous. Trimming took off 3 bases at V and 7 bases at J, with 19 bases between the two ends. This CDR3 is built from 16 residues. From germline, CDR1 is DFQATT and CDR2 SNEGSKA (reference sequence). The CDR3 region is CSARIFDGTINSPLHF. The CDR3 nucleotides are TGCAGTGCTAGGATCTTCGACGGTACAATCAATTCACCCCTCCACTTT.

The CDR3 loop is CASSQDFGTGGASGYTF. In nucleotides, the CDR3 is TGCGCCAGCAGCCAAGATTTTGGGACAGGGGGCGCCTCTGGCTACACCTTC. The genes are TRBV4-1 and TRBJ1-2; 12 bases are a match to TRBD1. There are 17 residues in the CDR3. CDR1 is MGHRA, CDR2 YSYEKL, per germline. J gave up 7 bases and V 0 bases, and 9 bases lay outside the gene matches.

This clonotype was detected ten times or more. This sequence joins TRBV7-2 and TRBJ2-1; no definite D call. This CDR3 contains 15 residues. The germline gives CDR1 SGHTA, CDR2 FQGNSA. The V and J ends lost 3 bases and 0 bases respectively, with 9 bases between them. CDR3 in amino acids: CASSLRSVSYNEQFF. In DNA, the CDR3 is TGTGCCAGCAGCTTGAGGAGTGTCTCCTACAATGAGCAGTTCTTC.

The CDR3 nucleotides read TGTGCCAGTAGTACCGACCGGGACAGGGGATTAAGTCATCCTGAAGCTTTCTTT. This sequence encodes CASSTDRDRGLSHPEAFF. V and J are TRBV19 and TRBJ1-1; the match to TRBD1 covers 10 bases. J gave up 6 bases and V 4 bases, and 17 bases lay outside the gene matches. CDR1 and CDR2 from the germline V gene are LNHDA and SQIVND (reference sequence). The CDR3 loop spans 18 amino acids.

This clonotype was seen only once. CDR3 protein: CASSTGGGKQSAQHF. CDR3 coding DNA: TGTGCCAGCTCAACCGGGGGGGGGAAGCAATCAGCCCAGCATTTT. The genes are TRBV12-3 or TRBV12-4 and TRBJ1-5; tentative D call: TRBD1 (5 bases). CDR3 length equals 15 residues. Trimming took off 8 bases at V and 11 bases at J, with 25 bases between the two ends.

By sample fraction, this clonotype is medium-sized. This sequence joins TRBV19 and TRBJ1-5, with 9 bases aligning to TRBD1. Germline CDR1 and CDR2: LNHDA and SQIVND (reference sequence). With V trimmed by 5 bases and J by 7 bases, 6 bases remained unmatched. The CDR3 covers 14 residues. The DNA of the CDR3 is TGTGCCAGTAGTCCGGACAGGGGCTGGCAGCCCCAGCATTTT. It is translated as CASSPDRGWQPQHF.

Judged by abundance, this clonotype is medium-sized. CDR3 coding DNA: TGTGCCAGCAGTTCCGACAAGCCTAATGAAAAACTGTTTTTT. Its translation: CASSSDKPNEKLFF. The chain employs TRBV28 and TRBJ1-4; no clear D. Germline values: CDR1 MDHEN, CDR2 SYDVKM. Trimming shortened V by 4 bases and J by 3 bases, and 9 bases separated the two germline ends. The CDR3 is 14 amino acids. Drawing the rest from reference TRBV28 and TRBJ1-4, the complete variable domain is DVKVTQSSRYLVKRTGEKVFLECVQDMDHENMFWYRQDPGLGLRLIYFSYDVKMKEKGDIPEGYSVSREKKERFSLILESASTNQTSMYLCASSSDKPNEKLFFGSGTQLSVL.

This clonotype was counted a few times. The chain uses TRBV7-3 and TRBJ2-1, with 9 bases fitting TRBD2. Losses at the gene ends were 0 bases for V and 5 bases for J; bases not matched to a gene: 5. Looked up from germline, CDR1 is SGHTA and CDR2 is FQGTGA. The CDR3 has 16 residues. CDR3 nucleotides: TGTGCCAGCAGCTTAACCATAGCGGGAGTGAACAATGAGCAGTTCTTC. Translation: CASSLTIAGVNNEQFF.

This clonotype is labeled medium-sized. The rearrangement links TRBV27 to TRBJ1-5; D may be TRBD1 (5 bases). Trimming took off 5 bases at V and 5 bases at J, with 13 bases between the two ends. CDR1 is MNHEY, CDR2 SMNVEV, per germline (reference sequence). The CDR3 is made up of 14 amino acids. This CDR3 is CASSAFQGHQPQHF. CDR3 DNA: TGTGCCAGCAGTGCATTCCAGGGTCATCAGCCCCAGCATTTT.

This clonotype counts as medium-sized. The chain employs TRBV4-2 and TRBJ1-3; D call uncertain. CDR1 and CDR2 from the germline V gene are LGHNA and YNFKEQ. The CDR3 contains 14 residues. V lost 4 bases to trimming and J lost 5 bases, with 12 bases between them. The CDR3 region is CASSPADRRNTIYF. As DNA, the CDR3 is TGTGCCAGCAGCCCTGCAGACCGGCGAAACACCATATATTTT.

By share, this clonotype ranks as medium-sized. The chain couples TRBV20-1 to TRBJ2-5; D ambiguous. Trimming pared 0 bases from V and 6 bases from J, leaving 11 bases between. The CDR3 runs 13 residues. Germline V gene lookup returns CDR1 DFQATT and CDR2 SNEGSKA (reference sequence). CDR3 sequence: CSARDSASKTQYF. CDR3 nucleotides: TGCAGTGCTAGAGATTCGGCCAGTAAGACCCAGTACTTC.

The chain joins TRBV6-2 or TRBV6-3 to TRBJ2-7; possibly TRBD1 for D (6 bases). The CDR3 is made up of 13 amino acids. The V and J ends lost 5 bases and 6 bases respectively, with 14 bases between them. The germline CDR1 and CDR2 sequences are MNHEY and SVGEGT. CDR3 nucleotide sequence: TGTGCCAGCAGTAAGACAGGTCTACTCGAGCAGTACTTC. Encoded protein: CASSKTGLLEQYF.

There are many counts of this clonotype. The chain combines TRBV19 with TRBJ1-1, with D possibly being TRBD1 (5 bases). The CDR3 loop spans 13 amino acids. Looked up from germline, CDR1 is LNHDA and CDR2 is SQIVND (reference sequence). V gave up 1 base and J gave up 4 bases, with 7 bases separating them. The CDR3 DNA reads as TGTGCCAGTAGTATAGGACAGATCACTGAAGCTTTCTTT. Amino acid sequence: CASSIGQITEAFF.

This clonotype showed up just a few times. Here the CDR3 DNA reads TGCAGTGCTAGTGAGCGGGGTGAAGACGGCTACACCTTC. This translates into CSASERGEDGYTF. This chain links TRBV20-1 with TRBJ1-2, with D hard to call. Germline CDR1 DFQATT, CDR2 SNEGSKA (reference sequence). CDR3 size: 13 residues. Trimming shortened V by 3 bases and J by 8 bases, and 16 bases separated the two germline ends.